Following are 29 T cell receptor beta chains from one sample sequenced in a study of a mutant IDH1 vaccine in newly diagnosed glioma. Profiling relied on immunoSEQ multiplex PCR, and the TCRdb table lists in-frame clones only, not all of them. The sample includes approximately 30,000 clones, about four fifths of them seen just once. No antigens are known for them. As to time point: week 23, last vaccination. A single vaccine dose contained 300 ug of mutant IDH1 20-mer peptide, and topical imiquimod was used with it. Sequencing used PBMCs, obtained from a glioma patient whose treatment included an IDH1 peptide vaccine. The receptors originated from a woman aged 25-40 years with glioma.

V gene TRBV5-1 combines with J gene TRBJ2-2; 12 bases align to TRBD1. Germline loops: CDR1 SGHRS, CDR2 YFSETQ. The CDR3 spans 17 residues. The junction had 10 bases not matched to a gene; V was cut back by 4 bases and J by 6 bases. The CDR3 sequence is CASSRSGTGGEPGELFF. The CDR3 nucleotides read TGCGCCAGCAGCAGATCCGGGACAGGGGGCGAACCCGGGGAGCTGTTTTTT. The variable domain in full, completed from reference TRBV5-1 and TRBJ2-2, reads KAGVTQTPRYLIKTRGQQVTLSCSPISGHRSVSWYQQTPGQGLQFLFEYFSETQRNKGNFPGRFSGRQFSNSRSEMNVSTLELGDSALYLCASSRSGTGGEPGELFFGEGSRLTVL.

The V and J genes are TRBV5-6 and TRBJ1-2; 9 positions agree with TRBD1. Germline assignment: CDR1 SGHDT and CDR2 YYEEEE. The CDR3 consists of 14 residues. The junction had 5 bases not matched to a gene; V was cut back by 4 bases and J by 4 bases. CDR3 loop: CASSGRDRAYGYTF. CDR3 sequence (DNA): TGTGCCAGCAGCGGGAGGGACAGGGCCTATGGCTACACCTTC.

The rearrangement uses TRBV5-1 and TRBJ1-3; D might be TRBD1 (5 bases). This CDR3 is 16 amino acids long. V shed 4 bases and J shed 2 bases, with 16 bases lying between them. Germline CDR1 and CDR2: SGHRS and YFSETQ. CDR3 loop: CASSILVGAPGNTIYF. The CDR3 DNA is TGCGCCAGCAGCATCCTGGTCGGGGCCCCTGGAAACACCATATATTTT. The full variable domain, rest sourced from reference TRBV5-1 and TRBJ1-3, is KAGVTQTPRYLIKTRGQQVTLSCSPISGHRSVSWYQQTPGQGLQFLFEYFSETQRNKGNFPGRFSGRQFSNSRSEMNVSTLELGDSALYLCASSILVGAPGNTIYFGEGSWLTVV.

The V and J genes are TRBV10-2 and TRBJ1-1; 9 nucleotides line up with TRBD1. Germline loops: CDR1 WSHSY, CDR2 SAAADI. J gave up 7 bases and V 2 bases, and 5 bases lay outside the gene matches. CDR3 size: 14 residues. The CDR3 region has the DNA TGCGCCAGCAGTGAGGGAGGGACAGGGAGTGAAGCTTTCTTT. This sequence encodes CASSEGGTGSEAFF.

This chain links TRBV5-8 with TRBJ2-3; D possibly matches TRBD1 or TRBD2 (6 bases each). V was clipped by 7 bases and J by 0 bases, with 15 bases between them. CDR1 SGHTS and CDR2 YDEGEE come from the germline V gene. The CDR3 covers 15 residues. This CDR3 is CASSPGGVSTDTQYF. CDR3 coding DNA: TGTGCCAGCTCCCCCGGGGGCGTTAGCACAGATACGCAGTATTTT. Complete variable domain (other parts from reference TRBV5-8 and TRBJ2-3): EAGVTQSPTHLIKTRGQQATLRCSPISGHTSVYWYQQALGLGLQFLLWYDEGEERNRGNFPPRFSGRQFPNYSSELNVNALELEDSALYLCASSPGGVSTDTQYFGPGTRLTVL.

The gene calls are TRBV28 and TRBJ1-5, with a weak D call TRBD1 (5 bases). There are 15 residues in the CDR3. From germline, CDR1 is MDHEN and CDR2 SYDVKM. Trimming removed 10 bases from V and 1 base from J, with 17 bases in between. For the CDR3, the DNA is TGTGCCACCAGCAGTCTAAGGGGAAGCAATCAGCCCCAGCATTTT. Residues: CATSSLRGSNQPQHF.

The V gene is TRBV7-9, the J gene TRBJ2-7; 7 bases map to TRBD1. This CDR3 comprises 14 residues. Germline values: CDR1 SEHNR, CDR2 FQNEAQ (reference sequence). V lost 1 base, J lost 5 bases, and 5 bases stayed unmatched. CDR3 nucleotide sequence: TGTGCCAGCAGCTTAGGACAGGGCCGTAACGAGCAGTACTTC. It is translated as CASSLGQGRNEQYF.

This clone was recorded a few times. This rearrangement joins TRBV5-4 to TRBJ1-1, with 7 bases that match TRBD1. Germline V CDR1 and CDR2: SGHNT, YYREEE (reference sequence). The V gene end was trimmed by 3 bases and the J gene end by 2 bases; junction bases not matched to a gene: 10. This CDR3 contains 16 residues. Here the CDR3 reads CASSSPQTGPNTEAFF. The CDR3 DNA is TGTGCCAGCAGCTCACCCCAGACAGGGCCAAACACTGAAGCTTTCTTT.

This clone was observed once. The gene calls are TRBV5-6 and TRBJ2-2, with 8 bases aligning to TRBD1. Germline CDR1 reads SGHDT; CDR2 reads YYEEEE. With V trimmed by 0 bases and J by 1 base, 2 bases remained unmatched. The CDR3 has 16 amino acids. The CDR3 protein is CASSLDGTGNTGELFF. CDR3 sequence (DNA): TGTGCCAGCAGCTTGGACGGGACAGGGAACACCGGGGAGCTGTTTTTT.

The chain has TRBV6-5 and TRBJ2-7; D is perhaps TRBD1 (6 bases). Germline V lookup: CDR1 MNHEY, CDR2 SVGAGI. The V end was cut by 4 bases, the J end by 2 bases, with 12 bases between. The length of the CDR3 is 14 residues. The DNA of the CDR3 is TGTGCCAGCAGTTGGGGGCGGTCTACCTACGAGCAGTACTTC. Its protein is CASSWGRSTYEQYF.

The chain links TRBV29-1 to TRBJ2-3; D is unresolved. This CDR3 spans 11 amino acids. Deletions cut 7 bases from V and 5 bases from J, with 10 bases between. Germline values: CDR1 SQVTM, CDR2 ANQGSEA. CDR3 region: CSGLQGDTQYF. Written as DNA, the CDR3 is TGCAGCGGATTACAAGGAGATACGCAGTATTTT.

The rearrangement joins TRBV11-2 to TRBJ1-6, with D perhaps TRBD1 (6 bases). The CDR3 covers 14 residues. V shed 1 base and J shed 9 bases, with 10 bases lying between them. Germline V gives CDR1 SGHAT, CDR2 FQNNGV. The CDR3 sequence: CASSLGGGISPLHF. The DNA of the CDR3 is TGTGCCAGCAGCTTAGGGGGGGGCATTTCACCCCTCCACTTT.

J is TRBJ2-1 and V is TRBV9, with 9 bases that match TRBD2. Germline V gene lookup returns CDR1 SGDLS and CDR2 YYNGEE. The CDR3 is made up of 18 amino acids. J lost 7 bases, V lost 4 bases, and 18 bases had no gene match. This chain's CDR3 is CASSTHGTSTWGMNEQFF. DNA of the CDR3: TGTGCCAGCAGCACTCACGGGACTAGCACCTGGGGTATGAATGAGCAGTTCTTC.

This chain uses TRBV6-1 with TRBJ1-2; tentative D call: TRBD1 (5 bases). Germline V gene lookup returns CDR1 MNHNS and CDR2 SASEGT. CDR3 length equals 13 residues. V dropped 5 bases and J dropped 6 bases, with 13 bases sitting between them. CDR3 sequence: CASSLTREDGYTF. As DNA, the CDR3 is TGTGCCAGCAGTCTTACCAGGGAGGATGGCTACACCTTC.

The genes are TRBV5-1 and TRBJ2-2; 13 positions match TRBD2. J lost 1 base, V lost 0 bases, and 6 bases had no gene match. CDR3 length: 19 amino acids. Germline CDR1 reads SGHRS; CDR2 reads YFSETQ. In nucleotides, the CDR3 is TGCGCCAGCAGCTTGGGACTAGCGGGGGGTCTTCAGAACACCGGGGAGCTGTTTTTT. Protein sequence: CASSLGLAGGLQNTGELFF.

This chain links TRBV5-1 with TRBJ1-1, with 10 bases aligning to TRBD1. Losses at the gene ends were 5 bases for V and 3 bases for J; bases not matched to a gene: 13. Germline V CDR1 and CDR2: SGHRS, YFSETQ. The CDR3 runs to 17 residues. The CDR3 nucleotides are TGCGCCAGCAGGACGCACCGGGCCGGGACAGGGGACACTGAAGCTTTCTTT. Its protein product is CASRTHRAGTGDTEAFF.

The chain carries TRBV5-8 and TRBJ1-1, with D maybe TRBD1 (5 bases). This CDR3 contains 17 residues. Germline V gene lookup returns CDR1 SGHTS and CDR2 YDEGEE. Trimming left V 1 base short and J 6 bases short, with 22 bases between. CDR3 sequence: CASSLPRPGQGIAEAFF. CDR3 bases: TGTGCCAGCAGCTTGCCCAGGCCAGGGCAAGGGATTGCTGAAGCTTTCTTT.

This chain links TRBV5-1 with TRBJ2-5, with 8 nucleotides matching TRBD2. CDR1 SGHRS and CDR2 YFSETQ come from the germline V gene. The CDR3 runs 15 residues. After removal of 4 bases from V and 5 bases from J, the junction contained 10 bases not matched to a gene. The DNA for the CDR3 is TGCGCCAGCAGCCAGGTGACTAGCGAGCGGGAGACCCAGTACTTC. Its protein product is CASSQVTSERETQYF.

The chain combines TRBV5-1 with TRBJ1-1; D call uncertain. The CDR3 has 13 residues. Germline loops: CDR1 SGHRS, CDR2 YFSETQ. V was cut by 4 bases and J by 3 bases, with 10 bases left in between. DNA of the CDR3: TGCGCCAGCAGCACCGCCCCGGACACTGAAGCTTTCTTT. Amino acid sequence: CASSTAPDTEAFF.

CDR3 nucleotides: TGCGCCAGCAGCGCCCGTGGTTCGAGGGGGGAGCTGTTTTTT. Encoded protein: CASSARGSRGELFF. The chain recombines TRBV4-1 with TRBJ2-2; D not resolved. CDR1 MGHRA and CDR2 YSYEKL come from the germline V gene. This CDR3 has 14 residues. The ends were cut back, 5 bases at V and 8 bases at J, with 15 bases in the middle.

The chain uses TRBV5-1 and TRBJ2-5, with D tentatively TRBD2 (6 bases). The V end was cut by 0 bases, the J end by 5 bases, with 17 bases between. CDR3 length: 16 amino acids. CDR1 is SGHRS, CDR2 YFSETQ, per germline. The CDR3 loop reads CASSLVVAAPRETQYF. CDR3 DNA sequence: TGCGCCAGCAGCTTGGTTGTAGCGGCCCCCCGGGAGACCCAGTACTTC.

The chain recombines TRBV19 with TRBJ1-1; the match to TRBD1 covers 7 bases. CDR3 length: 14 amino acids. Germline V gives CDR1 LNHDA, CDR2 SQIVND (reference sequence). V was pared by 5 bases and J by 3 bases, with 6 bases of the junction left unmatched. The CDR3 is CASSASGGHTEAFF. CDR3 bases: TGTGCCAGTAGTGCATCAGGGGGGCACACTGAAGCTTTCTTT.

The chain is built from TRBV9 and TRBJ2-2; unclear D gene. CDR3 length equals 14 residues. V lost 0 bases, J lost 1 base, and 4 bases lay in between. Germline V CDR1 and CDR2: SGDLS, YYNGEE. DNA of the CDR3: TGTGCCAGCAGCGTAGTTATGAACACCGGGGAGCTGTTTTTT. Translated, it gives CASSVVMNTGELFF.

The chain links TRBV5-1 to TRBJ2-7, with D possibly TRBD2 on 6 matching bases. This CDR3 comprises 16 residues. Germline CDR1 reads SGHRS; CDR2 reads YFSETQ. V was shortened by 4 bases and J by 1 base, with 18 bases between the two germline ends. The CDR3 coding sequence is TGCGCCAGCAGCCAAAAGACGGGGCGGGGATCCTACGAGCAGTACTTC. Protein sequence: CASSQKTGRGSYEQYF. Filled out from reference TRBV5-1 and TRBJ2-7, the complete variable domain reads KAGVTQTPRYLIKTRGQQVTLSCSPISGHRSVSWYQQTPGQGLQFLFEYFSETQRNKGNFPGRFSGRQFSNSRSEMNVSTLELGDSALYLCASSQKTGRGSYEQYFGPGTRLTVT.

CDR3 coding DNA: TGTGCCAGCAGTGCCGGGACCCTCCTCGGTGGCTACACCTTC. Translating gives CASSAGTLLGGYTF. The chain combines TRBV6-6 with TRBJ1-2, with D possibly being TRBD1 (5 bases). This CDR3 is built from 14 residues. Between the trimmed V and J ends, which lost 5 bases and 7 bases, there was a span of 17 bases. Germline CDR1 reads MNHNY; CDR2 reads SVGAGI (reference sequence).

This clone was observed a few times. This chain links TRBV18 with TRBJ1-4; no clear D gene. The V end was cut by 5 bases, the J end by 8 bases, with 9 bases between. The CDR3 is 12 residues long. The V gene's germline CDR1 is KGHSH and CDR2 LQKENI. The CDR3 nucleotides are TGTGCCAGCTCAGAGGCAGCGGAAAAACTGTTTTTT. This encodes CASSEAAEKLFF. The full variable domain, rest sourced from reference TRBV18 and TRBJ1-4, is NAGVMQNPRHLVRRRGQEARLRCSPMKGHSHVYWYRQLPEEGLKFMVYLQKENIIDESGMPKERFSAEFPKEGPSILRIQQVVRGDSAAYFCASSEAAEKLFFGSGTQLSVL.

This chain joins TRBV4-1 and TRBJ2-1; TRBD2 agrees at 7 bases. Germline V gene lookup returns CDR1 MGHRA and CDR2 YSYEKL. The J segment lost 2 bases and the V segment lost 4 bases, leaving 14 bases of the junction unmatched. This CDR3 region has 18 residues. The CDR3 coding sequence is TGCGCCAGCAGCCCCGGACTAGGCCTAGTAAACCCCTACAATGAGCAGTTCTTC. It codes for CASSPGLGLVNPYNEQFF.

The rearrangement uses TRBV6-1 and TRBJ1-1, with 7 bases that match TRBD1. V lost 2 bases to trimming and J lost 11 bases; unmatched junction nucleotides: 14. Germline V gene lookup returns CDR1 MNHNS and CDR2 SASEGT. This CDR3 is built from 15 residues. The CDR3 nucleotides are TGTGCCAGCAGTGAACCATCCAGGGGGAAGTTTACTGCTTTCTTT. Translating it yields CASSEPSRGKFTAFF.

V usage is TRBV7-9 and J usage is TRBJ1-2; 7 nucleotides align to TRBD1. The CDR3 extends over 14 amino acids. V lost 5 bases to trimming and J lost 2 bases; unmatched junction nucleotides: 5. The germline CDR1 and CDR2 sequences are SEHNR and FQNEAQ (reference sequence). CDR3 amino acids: CASSPRQGNYGYTF. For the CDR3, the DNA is TGTGCCAGCAGCCCACGACAGGGAAACTATGGCTACACCTTC.